This T cell receptor (beta chain) was profiled in a study of cytomegalovirus exposure and HLA in healthy donors. In regard to this clone: Its antigen is unidentified.

Everyone who donated was a healthy bone marrow donor. Points from the study as a whole: V- and J-gene trimming of TCR beta was linked (in a later analysis) to a missense DCLRE1C variant. Earlier analysis looked at TCR beta V segments, and most were productive about 87% or about 30% of the time. High sensitivity and specificity were reportedly achieved when the classifier diagnosed cytomegalovirus status.

V trimming: 0 bases; J trimming: 1 base; junction bases outside the gene matches: 13. Looked up from germline, CDR1 is SGHRS and CDR2 is YFSETQ. CDR3 length: 18 amino acids. PCR primers comprised 60 Vbeta and 13 Jbeta primers. Repertoires were generated with immunoSEQ multiplex PCR, while TCRdb's copy carries only in-frame clones and drops some. The table includes 200,000 to 250,000 clones, about 83% detected once. The chain combines TRBV5-1 with TRBJ2-7, with 7 bases identical to TRBD2. Material: PBMCs. The origin of this receptor is a human donor in good health. The CDR3: CASSLVEPNGGLSYEQYF. The DNA of the CDR3 is TGCGCCAGCAGCTTGGTTGAACCCAACGGGGGGTTGTCCTACGAGCAGTACTTC.